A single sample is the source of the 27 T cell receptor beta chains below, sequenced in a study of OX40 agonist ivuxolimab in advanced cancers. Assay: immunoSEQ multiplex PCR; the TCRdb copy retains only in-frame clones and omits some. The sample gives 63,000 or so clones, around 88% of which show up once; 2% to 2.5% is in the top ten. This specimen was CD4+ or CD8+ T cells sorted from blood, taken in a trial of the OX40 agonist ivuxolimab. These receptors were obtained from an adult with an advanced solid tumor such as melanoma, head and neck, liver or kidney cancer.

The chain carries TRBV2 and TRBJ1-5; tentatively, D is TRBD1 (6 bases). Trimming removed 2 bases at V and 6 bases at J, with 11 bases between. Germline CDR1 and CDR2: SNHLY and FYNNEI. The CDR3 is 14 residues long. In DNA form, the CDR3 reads TGTGCCAGCAGTGAAAGAGCAGGGGCTCAGCCCCAGCATTTT. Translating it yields CASSERAGAQPQHF.

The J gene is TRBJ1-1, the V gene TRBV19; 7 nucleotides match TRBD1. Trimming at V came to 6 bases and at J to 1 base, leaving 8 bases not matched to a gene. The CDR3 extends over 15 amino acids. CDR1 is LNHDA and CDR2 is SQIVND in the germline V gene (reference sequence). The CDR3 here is CASREGAGRNTEAFF. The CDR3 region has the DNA TGTGCCAGTAGGGAGGGGGCAGGCAGGAACACTGAAGCTTTCTTT. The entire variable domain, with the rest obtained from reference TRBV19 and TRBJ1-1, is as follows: DGGITQSPKYLFRKEGQNVTLSCEQNLNHDAMYWYRQDPGQGLRLIYYSQIVNDFQKGDIAEGYSVSREKKESFPLTVTSAQKNPTAFYLCASREGAGRNTEAFFGQGTRLTVV.

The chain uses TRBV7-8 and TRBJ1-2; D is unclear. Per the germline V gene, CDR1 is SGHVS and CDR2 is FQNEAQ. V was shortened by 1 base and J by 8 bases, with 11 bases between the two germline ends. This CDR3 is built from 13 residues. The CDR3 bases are TGTGCCAGCAGCTTAGTCCTCCGAGGGGGCTACACCTTC. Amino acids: CASSLVLRGGYTF.

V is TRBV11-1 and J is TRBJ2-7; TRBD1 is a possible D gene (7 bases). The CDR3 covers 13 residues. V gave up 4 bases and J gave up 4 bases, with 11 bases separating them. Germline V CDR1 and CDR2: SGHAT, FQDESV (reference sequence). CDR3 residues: CASSWRDSYEQYF. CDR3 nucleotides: TGTGCCAGCAGCTGGAGGGACAGTTACGAGCAGTACTTC.

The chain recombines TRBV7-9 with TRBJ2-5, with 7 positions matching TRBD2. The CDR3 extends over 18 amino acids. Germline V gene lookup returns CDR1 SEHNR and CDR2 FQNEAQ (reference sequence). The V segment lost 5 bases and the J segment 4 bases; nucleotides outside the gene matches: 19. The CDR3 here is CASSLTPPGGSRPETQYF. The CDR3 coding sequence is TGTGCCAGCAGCCTAACCCCCCCTGGCGGGAGCAGGCCAGAGACCCAGTACTTC.

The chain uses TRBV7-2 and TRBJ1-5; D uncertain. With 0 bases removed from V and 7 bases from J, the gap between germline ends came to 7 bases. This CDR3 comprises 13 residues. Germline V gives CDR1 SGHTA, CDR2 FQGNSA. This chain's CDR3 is CASSLAGTQPQHF. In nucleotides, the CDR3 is TGTGCCAGCAGCTTAGCGGGCACGCAGCCCCAGCATTTT.

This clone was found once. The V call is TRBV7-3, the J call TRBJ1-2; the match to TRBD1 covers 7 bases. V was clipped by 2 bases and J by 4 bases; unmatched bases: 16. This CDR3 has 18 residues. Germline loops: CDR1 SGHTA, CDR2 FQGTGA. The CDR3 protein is CASSLPALGRGAGYGYTF. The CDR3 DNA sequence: TGTGCCAGCAGCTTACCCGCGTTGGGCAGGGGGGCCGGCTATGGCTACACCTTC. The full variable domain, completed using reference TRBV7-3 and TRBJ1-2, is GAGVSQTPSNKVTEKGKYVELRCDPISGHTALYWYRQSLGQGPEFLIYFQGTGAADDSGLPNDRFFAVRPEGSVSTLKIQRTERGDSAVYLCASSLPALGRGAGYGYTFGSGTRLTVV.

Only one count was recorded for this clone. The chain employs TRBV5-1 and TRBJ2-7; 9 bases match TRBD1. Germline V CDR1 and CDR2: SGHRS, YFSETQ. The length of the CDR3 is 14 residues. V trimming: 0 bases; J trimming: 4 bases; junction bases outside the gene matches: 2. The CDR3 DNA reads TGCGCCAGCAGCTTGGGGGACAGGGTTTACGAGCAGTACTTC. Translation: CASSLGDRVYEQYF.

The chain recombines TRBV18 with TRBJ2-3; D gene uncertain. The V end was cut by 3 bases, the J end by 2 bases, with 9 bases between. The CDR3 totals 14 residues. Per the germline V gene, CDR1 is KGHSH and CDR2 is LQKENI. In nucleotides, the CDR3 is TGTGCCAGCTCACCTCCAGACGCCACAGATACGCAGTATTTT. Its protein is CASSPPDATDTQYF. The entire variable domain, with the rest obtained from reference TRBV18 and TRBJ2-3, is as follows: NAGVMQNPRHLVRRRGQEARLRCSPMKGHSHVYWYRQLPEEGLKFMVYLQKENIIDESGMPKERFSAEFPKEGPSILRIQQVVRGDSAAYFCASSPPDATDTQYFGPGTRLTVL.

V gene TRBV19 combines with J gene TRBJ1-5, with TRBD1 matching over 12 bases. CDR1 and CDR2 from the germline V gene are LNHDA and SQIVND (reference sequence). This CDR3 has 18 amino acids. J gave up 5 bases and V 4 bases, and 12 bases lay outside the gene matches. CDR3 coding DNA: TGTGCCAGTAGTACCCGATACCGGGACAGGGGGCTTGATCAGCCCCAGCATTTT. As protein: CASSTRYRDRGLDQPQHF.

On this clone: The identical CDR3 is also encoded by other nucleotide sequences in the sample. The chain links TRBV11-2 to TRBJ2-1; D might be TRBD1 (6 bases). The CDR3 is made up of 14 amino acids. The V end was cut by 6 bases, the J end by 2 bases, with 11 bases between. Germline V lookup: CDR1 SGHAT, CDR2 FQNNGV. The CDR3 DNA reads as TGTGCCAGCAGTCTACAGGGCCCCTACAATGAGCAGTTCTTC. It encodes CASSLQGPYNEQFF.

The CDR3 DNA reads TGCGCCAGCAGAACAGGGGGCTTAAGCAATGAGCAGTTCTTC. This codes for CASRTGGLSNEQFF. The chain joins TRBV5-1 to TRBJ2-1; TRBD1 matches 9 bases. The V segment lost 5 bases and the J segment 6 bases; nucleotides outside the gene matches: 6. The CDR3 has 14 residues. Germline CDR1 reads SGHRS; CDR2 reads YFSETQ.

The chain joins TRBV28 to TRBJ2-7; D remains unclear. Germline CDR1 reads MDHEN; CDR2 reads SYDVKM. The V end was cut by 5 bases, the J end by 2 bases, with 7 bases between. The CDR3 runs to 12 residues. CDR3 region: CASSPRPYEQYF. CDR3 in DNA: TGTGCCAGCAGTCCCCGTCCCTACGAGCAGTACTTC.

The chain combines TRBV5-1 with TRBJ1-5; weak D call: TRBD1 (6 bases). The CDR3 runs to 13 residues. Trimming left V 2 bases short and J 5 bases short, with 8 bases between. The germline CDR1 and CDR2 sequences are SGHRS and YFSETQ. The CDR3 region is CASSFSGDQPQHF. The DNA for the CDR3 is TGCGCCAGCAGCTTTTCAGGGGATCAGCCCCAGCATTTT.

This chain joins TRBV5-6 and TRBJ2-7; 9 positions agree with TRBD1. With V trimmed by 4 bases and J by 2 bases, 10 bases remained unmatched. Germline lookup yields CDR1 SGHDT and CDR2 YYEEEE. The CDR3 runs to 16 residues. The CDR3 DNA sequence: TGTGCCAGCAGCCAAGTTCCGGGACAGGGAACCTACGAGCAGTACTTC. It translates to CASSQVPGQGTYEQYF.

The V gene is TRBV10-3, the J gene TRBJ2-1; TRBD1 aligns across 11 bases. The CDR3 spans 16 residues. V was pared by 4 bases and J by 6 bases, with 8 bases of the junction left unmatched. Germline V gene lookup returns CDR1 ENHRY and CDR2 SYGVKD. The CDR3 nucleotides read TGTGCCATCAGTGCAGGGGTCGGGACAGGGGGCAATGAGCAGTTCTTC. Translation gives CAISAGVGTGGNEQFF.

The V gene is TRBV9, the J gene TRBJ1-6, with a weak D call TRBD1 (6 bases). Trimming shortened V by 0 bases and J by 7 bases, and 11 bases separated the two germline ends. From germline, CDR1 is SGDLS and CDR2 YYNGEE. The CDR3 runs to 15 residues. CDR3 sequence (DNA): TGTGCCAGCAGCGTAGGGACAAGGGGGAATTCACCCCTCCACTTT. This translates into CASSVGTRGNSPLHF.

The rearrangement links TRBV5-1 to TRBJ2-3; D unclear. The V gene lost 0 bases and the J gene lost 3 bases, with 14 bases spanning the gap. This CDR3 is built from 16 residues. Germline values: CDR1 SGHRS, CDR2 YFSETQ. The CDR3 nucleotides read TGCGCCAGCAGCTTGGTGAACACCGGATTAACAGATACGCAGTATTTT. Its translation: CASSLVNTGLTDTQYF.

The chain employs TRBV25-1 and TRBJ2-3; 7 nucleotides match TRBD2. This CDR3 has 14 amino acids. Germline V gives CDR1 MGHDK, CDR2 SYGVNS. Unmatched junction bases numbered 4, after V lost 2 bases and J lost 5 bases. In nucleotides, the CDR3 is TGTGCCAGCAGTGAAGCGGGAGCGCTAGATACGCAGTATTTT. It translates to CASSEAGALDTQYF.

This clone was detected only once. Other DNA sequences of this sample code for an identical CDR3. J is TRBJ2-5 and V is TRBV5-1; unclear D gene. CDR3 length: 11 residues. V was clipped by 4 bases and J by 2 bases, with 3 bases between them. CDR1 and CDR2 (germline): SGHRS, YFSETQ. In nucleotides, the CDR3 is TGCGCCAGCAGCCTTCAAGAGACCCAGTACTTC. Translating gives CASSLQETQYF.

The DNA for the CDR3 is TGCAGCGCTGGGGGGACAGCGCCAGGCTACGAGCAGTACTTC. Translating it yields CSAGGTAPGYEQYF. J is TRBJ2-7 and V is TRBV29-1; TRBD1 is a possible D gene (7 bases). The CDR3 spans 14 residues. Germline V lookup: CDR1 SQVTM, CDR2 ANQGSEA. V was clipped by 7 bases and J by 3 bases, with 19 bases between them.

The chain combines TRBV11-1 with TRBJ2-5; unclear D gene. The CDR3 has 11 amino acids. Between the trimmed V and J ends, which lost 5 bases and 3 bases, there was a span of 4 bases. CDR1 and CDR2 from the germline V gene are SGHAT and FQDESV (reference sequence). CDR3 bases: TGTGCCAGCAGCGTAAAAGAGACCCAGTACTTC. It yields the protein CASSVKETQYF.

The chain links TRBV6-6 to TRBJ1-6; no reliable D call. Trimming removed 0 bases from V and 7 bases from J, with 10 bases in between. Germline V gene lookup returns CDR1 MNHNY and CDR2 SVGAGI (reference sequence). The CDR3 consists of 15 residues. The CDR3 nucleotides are TGTGCCAGCAGTTACTCATGGAGGGAAAATTCACCCCTCCACTTT. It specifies CASSYSWRENSPLHF.

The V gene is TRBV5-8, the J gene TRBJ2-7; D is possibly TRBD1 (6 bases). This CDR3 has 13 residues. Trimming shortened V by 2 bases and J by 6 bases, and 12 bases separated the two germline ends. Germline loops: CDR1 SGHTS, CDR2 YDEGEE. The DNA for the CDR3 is TGTGCCAGCAGCTTTGACAGGTCCAGCGAGCAGTACTTC. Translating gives CASSFDRSSEQYF.

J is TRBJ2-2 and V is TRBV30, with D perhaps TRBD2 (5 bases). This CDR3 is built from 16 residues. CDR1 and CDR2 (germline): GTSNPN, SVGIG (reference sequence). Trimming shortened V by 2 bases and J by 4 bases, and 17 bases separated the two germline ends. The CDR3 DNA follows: TGTGCCTGGAGTCCACTAGGGTTTCGAGGCACCGGGGAGCTGTTTTTT. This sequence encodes CAWSPLGFRGTGELFF.

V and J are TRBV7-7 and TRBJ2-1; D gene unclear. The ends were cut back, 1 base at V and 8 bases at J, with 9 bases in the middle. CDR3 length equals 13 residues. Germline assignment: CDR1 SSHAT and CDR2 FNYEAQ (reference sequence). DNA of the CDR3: TGTGCCAGCAGCTTAGGAGGTTCGGATGAGCAGTTCTTC. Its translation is CASSLGGSDEQFF.

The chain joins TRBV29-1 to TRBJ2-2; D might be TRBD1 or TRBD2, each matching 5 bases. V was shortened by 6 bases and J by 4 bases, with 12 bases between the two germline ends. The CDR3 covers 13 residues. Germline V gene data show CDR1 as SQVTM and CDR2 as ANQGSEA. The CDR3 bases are TGCAGCGTGCGGGCAGGGCCCACCGGGGAGCTGTTTTTT. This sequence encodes CSVRAGPTGELFF.